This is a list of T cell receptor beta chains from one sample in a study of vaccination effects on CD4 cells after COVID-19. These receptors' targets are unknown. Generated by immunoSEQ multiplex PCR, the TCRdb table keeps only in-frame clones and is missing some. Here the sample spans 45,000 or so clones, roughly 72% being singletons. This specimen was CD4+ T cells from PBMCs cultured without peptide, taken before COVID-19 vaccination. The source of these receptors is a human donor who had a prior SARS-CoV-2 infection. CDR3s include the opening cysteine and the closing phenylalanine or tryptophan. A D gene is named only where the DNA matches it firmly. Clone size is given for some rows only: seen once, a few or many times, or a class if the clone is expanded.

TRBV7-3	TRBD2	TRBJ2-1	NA	CASSLTSASGYNEQFF	TGTGCCAGCAGCTTAACGTCGGCTAGCGGATACAATGAGCAGTTCTTC
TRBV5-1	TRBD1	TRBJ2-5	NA	CASSLEVRGYEETQYF	TGCGCCAGCAGCTTGGAGGTCAGGGGGTATGAAGAGACCCAGTACTTC
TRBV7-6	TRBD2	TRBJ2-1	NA	CASSPGGIPGNEQFF	TGTGCCAGCAGCCCGGGGGGTATTCCTGGCAATGAGCAGTTCTTC
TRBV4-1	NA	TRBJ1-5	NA	CASSGYTGGELNQPQHF	TGCGCCAGCAGCGGGTATACTGGGGGGGAGCTAAATCAGCCCCAGCATTTT
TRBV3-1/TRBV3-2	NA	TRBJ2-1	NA	CASSRDYNEQFF	TGTGCCAGCAGCCGGGACTACAATGAGCAGTTCTTC
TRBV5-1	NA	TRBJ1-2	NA	CASSWDTLGYTF	TGCGCCAGCAGCTGGGACACTCTTGGCTACACCTTC
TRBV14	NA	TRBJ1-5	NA	CASSQAVRDPRPQHF	TGTGCCAGCAGCCAAGCCGTAAGGGACCCACGGCCCCAGCATTTT
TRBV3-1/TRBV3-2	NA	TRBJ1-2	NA	CASSQVGAEDTF	TGTGCCAGCAGCCAAGTTGGGGCTGAGGACACCTTC
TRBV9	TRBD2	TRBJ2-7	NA	CASSVASGRLYEQYF	TGTGCCAGCAGCGTAGCTAGCGGGAGGCTCTACGAGCAGTACTTC
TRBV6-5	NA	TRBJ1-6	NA	CASSSPNSPLHF	TGTGCCAGCAGTTCGCCGAATTCACCCCTCCACTTT
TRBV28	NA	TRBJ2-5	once	CASSSPGRGAGETQYF	TGTGCCAGCAGTTCCCCTGGACGGGGGGCCGGTGAGACCCAGTACTTC
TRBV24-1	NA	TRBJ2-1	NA	CATKTGNGGEQFF	TGTGCCACCAAGACGGGGAACGGTGGTGAGCAGTTCTTC
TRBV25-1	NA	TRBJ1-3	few	CASSFGGNTIYF	TGTGCCAGCAGTTTTGGTGGAAACACCATATATTTT
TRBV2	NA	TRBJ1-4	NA	CASSLDTTNEKLFF	TGTGCCAGCAGCCTGGACACAACTAATGAAAAACTGTTTTTT
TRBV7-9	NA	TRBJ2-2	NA	CASSLIFRLPNTGELFF	TGTGCCAGCAGCTTAATCTTCCGACTCCCGAACACCGGGGAGCTGTTTTTT
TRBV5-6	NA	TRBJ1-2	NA	CASSLYGSGYTF	TGTGCCAGCAGCTTGTATGGGTCTGGCTACACCTTC
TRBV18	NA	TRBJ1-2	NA	CASSPGREGYGYTF	TGTGCCAGCTCACCAGGACGAGAAGGGTATGGCTACACCTTC
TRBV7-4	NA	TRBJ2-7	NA	CASSFPTDYEQYF	TGTGCCAGCAGCTTCCCGACTGACTACGAGCAGTACTTC
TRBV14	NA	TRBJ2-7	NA	CASSQGVLRGGTYEQYF	TGTGCCAGCAGCCAAGGGGTACTTAGAGGGGGAACCTACGAGCAGTACTTC
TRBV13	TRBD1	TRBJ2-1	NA	CASSGPGQRVEFF	TGTGCCAGCAGCGGACCGGGACAGCGAGTTGAGTTCTTC
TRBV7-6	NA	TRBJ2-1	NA	CASSLRNGGGNEQFF	TGTGCCAGCAGCTTACGTAACGGGGGCGGGAATGAGCAGTTCTTC
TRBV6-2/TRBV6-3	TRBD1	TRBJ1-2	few	CASSGTTGIYNYGYTF	TGTGCCAGCAGTGGAACGACAGGGATCTATAACTATGGCTACACCTTC